The source of this T cell receptor beta chain is a study of T cells in Graves' hyperthyroidism and ophthalmopathy. As regards this clonotype: Its antigen is as yet unknown.

J lost 4 bases, V lost 6 bases, and 10 bases had no gene match. Germline V gene lookup returns CDR1 LGHNA and CDR2 YNFKEQ. The CDR3 has 17 amino acids. RNA transcripts gave rise to amplified TCR beta CDR3 regions. HTBI primers were used for first-round RT-PCR of the TCR CDR3. TCRdb passed the multiplex PCR reads through MiXCR, listing each CDR3 protein once. The table has about 560,000 distinct CDR3 sequences, approximately 44% seen once. Study-wide results and limits: Blood shared most expanded thyroid clonotypes above 0.001.

The chain carries TRBV4-2 and TRBJ2-1; 12 bases map to TRBD2. Material for sequencing was peripheral blood or thyroid tissue (not recorded which). This receptor was obtained from a woman aged 18 to 35 with Graves' hyperthyroidism. The CDR3 loop reads CASRQRRTSGMYNEQFF. In DNA form, the CDR3 reads TGTGCCAGCAGGCAAAGGCGGACTAGCGGGATGTACAATGAGCAGTTCTTC.